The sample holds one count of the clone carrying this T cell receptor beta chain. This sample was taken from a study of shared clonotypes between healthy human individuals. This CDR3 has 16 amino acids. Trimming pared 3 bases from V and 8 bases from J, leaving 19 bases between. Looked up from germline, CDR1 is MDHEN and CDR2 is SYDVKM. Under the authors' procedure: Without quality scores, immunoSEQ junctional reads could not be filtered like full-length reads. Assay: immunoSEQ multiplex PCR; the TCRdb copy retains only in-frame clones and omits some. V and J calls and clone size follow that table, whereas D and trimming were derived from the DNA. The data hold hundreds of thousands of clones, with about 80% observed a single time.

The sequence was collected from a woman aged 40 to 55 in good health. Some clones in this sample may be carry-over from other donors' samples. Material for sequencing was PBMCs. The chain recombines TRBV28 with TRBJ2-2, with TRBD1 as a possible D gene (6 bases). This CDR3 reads CASSLDPQGSRGELFF. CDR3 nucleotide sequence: TGTGCCAGCAGTTTGGATCCACAGGGCTCTAGGGGGGAGCTGTTTTTT. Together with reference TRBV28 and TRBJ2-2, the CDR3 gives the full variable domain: DVKVTQSSRYLVKRTGEKVFLECVQDMDHENMFWYRQDPGLGLRLIYFSYDVKMKEKGDIPEGYSVSREKKERFSLILESASTNQTSMYLCASSLDPQGSRGELFFGEGSRLTVL.